Detailed here is one T cell receptor (beta chain). The target antigen is unknown. These data are taken from a study of cytomegalovirus exposure and HLA in healthy donors. Study results and limitations: Later analysis identified a missense DCLRE1C variant that was linked to TCR beta V- and J-gene trimming. Fewer than 20,000 TCR beta sequences were associated with HLA alleles at 0.05 false discovery rate in a later analysis. In presence/absence analyses, roughly uniform sequencing depth across donors was assumed.

PCR involved 60 Vbeta and 13 Jbeta primers. The data were produced by immunoSEQ multiplex PCR, yet TCRdb's version contains in-frame clones alone and is incomplete. The table includes around 110,000 clones, over 70% detected once. The V gene end was trimmed by 2 bases and the J gene end by 3 bases; junction bases not matched to a gene: 4. Per the germline V gene, CDR1 is GTSNPN and CDR2 is SVGIG (reference sequence). This CDR3 region has 14 residues. Source material: PBMCs. V usage is TRBV30 and J usage is TRBJ2-3; 8 bases are shared with TRBD2. This receptor was identified in a woman aged 18-29 years in good health and CMV-seronegative. DNA for the CDR3: TGTGCCTGGAGTATCGGGGGGGCGACAGATACGCAGTATTTT. Its translation: CAWSIGGATDTQYF.